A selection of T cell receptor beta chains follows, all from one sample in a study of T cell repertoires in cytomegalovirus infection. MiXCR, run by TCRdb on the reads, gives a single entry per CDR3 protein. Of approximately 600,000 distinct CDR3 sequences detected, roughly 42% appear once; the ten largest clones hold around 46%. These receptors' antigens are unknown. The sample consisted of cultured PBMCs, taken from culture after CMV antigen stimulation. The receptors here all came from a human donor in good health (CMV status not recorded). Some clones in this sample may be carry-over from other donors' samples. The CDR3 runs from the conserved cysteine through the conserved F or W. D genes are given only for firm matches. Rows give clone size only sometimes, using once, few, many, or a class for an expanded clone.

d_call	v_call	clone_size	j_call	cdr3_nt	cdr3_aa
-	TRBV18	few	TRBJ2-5	TGTGCCAGCTCACCACCGGGGGCCGAGACCCAGTACTTC	CASSPPGAETQYF
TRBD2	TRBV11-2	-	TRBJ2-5	TGTGCCAGCAGCTCCCTCAGCGGGAGGGAAGAGACCCAGTACTTC	CASSSLSGREETQYF
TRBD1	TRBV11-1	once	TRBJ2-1	TGTGCCAGCAGCGCCGGACAGGGAACCAATGAGCAGTTCTTC	CASSAGQGTNEQFF
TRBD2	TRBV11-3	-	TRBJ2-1	TGTGCCAGCAGCAATCCAGCGGGAGGGCCAGAAGAGCAGTTCTTC	CASSNPAGGPEEQFF
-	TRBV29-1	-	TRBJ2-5	TGCAGCGCGGACTCAGGGAGACAAGAGACCCAGTACTTC	CSADSGRQETQYF
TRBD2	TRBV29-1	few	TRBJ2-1	TGCAGCACGGGGTCAGCGGGGGAGCAGTTCTTC	CSTGSAGEQFF
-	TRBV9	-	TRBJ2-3	TGTGCCAGCGGAGCGCAATCCACAGATACGCAGTATTTT	CASGAQSTDTQYF
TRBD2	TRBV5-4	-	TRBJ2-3	TGTGCCAGCAGCTTGGAATCTAGCGGGATAAAAGATACGCAGTATTTT	CASSLESSGIKDTQYF
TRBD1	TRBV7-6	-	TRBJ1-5	TGTGCCAGCAGCGCCCGGACAGGTCACCGTAGCAATCAGCCCCAGCATTTT	CASSARTGHRSNQPQHF
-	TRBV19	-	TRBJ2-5	TGTGCCAGTAGTATTGGAGTTACAGGCCAAGAGACCCAGTACTTC	CASSIGVTGQETQYF
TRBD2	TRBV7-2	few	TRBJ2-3	TGTGCCAGCAGCTCCGGACTAGCTCTAGATACGCAGTATTTT	CASSSGLALDTQYF
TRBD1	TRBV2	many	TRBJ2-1	TGTGCCAGCAAGAGACAGGGGGCCGGGAATGAGCAGTTCTTC	CASKRQGAGNEQFF
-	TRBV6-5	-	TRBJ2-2	TGTGCCAGCAGTTACAAGGGACCTTGGCGCGAGGTCCTCACCGGGGAGCTGTTTTTT	CASSYKGPWREVLTGELFF
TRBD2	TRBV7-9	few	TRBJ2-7	TGTGCCAGCAGCTTGATGGCGGGAGGAGCCTACGAGCAGTACTTC	CASSLMAGGAYEQYF
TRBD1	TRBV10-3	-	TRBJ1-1	TGTGCCATCAGTGAGCGTGGGGGACAGATGAACACTGAAGCTTTCTTT	CAISERGGQMNTEAFF
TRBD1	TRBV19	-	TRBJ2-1	TGTGCCAGTCGCATTCGACAGGGACCAGAGCAGTTCTTC	CASRIRQGPEQFF
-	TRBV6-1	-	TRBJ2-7	TGTGCCAGCAGACGCCGGGACACAGGCACCTACGAGCAGTACTTC	CASRRRDTGTYEQYF
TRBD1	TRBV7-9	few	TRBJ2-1	TGTGCCAGCAGCTTCCTCCCGGGACAGGGGTACAATGAGCAGTTCTTC	CASSFLPGQGYNEQFF
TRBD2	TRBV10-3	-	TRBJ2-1	TGTGCCATCAGTGAGTCAAGCGGGGGGGCCTACAATGAGCAGTTCTTC	CAISESSGGAYNEQFF
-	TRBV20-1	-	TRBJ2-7	TGCAGTGCTAGAGCCTCCAACGTAGCCTCCTACGAGCAGTACTTC	CSARASNVASYEQYF
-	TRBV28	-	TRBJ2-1	TGTGCCAGCAGGTCCCTTACCTACAATGAGCAGTTCTTC	CASRSLTYNEQFF
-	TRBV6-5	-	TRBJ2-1	TGTGCCAGCAGTTACTCGGTCGGGTCTGGGGACCACAATGAGCAGTTCTTC	CASSYSVGSGDHNEQFF
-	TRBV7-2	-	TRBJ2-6	TGTGCCAGCAGCTTCCGAGGCCTGACGACTGGGGCCAACGTCCTGACTTTC	CASSFRGLTTGANVLTF
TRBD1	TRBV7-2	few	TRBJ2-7	TGTGCCAGCAGCGCCGGGACAGGTGGGGCCTACGAGCAGTACTTC	CASSAGTGGAYEQYF
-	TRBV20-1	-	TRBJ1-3	TGCAGTGCATTAATACAGGGTCCTGGAAACACCATATATTTT	CSALIQGPGNTIYF
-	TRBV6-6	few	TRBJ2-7	TGTGCCAGCAGTTATCAGGGCAGGGCCTACGAGCAGTACTTC	CASSYQGRAYEQYF
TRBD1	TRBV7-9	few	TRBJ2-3	TGTGCCAGCAGCCCGGGACAGCCTAGCACAGATACGCAGTATTTT	CASSPGQPSTDTQYF
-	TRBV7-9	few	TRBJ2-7	TGTGCCAGCAGCTTCCGGGACGGAGGCCTATCCTACGAGCAGTACTTC	CASSFRDGGLSYEQYF
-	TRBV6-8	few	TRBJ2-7	TGTGCCAGCAGTTACGGTGGGAGTGGCTACGAGCAGTACTTC	CASSYGGSGYEQYF
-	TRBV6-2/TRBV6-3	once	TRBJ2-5	TGTGCCAGCCACACGATAGGAGAGACCCAGTACTTC	CASHTIGETQYF
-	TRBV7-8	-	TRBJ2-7	TGTGCCAGCAGCTTTGGGGGTGGGGGATACGAGCAGTACTTC	CASSFGGGGYEQYF
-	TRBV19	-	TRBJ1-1	TGTGCCAGTTTTCAGGGTCACACTGAAGCTTTCTTT	CASFQGHTEAFF
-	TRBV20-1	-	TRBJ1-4	TGCAGTGCCCCAGCCCCGCAAAACCAGGGGACTAATGAAAAACTGTTTTTT	CSAPAPQNQGTNEKLFF
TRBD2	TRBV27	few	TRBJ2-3	TGTGCCAGCAGTCCCATAGGGCGGGGGGCCGGGACAGATACGCAGTATTTT	CASSPIGRGAGTDTQYF
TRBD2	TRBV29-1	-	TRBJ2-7	TGCAGCGTTCAGGGACTAGCGGGAGGGTCCTACGAGCAGTACTTC	CSVQGLAGGSYEQYF
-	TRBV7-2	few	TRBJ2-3	TGTGCCAGCAGCTCGGAGTGGTGGGGCACAGATACGCAGTATTTT	CASSSEWWGTDTQYF
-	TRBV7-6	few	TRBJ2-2	TGTGCCAGCAGCTTAGAGGGGGAGAACACCGGGGAGCTGTTTTTT	CASSLEGENTGELFF
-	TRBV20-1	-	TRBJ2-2	TGCAGTGCTAGAGATCTAGGGGGCACCGGGGAGCTGTTTTTT	CSARDLGGTGELFF
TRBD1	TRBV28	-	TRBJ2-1	TGTGCCAGCAGTTACGCGCTATACAGGGGTTTCGAAAGTGAGCAGTTCTTC	CASSYALYRGFESEQFF
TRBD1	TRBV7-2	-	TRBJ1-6	TGTGCCAGCAGCTTCGGGGACAGGAGCTCCTATAATTCACCCCTCCACTTT	CASSFGDRSSYNSPLHF
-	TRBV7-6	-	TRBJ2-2	TGTGCCAGCAGCTTACGAGGGAACGGGGAGCTGTTTTTT	CASSLRGNGELFF
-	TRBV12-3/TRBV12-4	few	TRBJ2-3	TGTGCCAGCAGTTTAGATGGGACCCCGCAGTATTTT	CASSLDGTPQYF
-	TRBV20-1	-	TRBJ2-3	TGCAGTGCTAGAGATCTCAGGCAGACTAGCACAGATACGCAGTATTTT	CSARDLRQTSTDTQYF
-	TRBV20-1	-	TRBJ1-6	TGCAGTGCTGGGGAGTCCAATTCACCCCTCCACTTT	CSAGESNSPLHF
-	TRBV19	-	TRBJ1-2	TGTGCCAGTAGTGGGACAAGCAACTATGGCTACACCTTC	CASSGTSNYGYTF
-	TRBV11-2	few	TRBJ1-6	TGTGCCAGCAGCACCCGGGGGGCCTATAATTCACCCCTCCACTTT	CASSTRGAYNSPLHF
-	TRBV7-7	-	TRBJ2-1	TGTGCCAGCAGCGCTACTAGTGTTCACAATGAGCAGTTCTTC	CASSATSVHNEQFF
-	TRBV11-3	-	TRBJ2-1	TGTGCCAGCAGCTTAGCTCCAGGGCCTTTACTTACCTACAATGAGCAGTTCTTC	CASSLAPGPLLTYNEQFF
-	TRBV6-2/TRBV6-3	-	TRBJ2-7	TGTGCCAGCAGTTACCGGCCCGGGCGTCCCTACGAGCAGTACTTC	CASSYRPGRPYEQYF